This T cell receptor beta chain was sequenced in a study of blood T cell repertoires in COVID-19. Turning to the study itself: Sites in the United States, Italy and Spain provided acute and convalescent COVID-19 samples. PBMCs, B-cell-depleted T cells, or T cells were the source of the cDNA or gDNA that made up the material.

V dropped 6 bases and J dropped 8 bases, with 7 bases sitting between them. The CDR3 has 11 residues. Germline CDR1 KGHDR, CDR2 SFDVKD. In the original processing: Cell counts per sample came from amplifying reference gene primers. Repertoires were generated with immunoSEQ multiplex PCR, while TCRdb's copy carries only in-frame clones and drops some. V, J and clone size reflect that table, while D and trimming were determined from the DNA. The data hold around 460,000 clones, with around nine tenths observed a single time. Followed longitudinally, the Seattle patients had been enrolled during active infection.

This clonotype was sampled from a man in his late teens or twenties with COVID-19, enrolled during active disease. Sequencing was performed on peripheral blood. The rearrangement joins TRBV24-1 to TRBJ2-1; weak D call: TRBD2 (6 bases). The CDR3 here is CATSRGDEQFF. The CDR3, as DNA: TGTGCCACCAGTCGCGGGGATGAGCAGTTCTTC.